The rows below give T cell receptor beta chains drawn from one sample of a study of blood T cell repertoires in COVID-19. Only in-frame clones appear in the TCRdb table, and some are missing; sequencing was by immunoSEQ multiplex PCR. The data contain more than 450,000 clones, roughly nine tenths of them singletons. Sequencing used PBMCs or T cells enriched from blood (not recorded which). Receptor source: a woman between 18 and 29 years old who had recovered from COVID-19. CDR3s include the opening cysteine and the closing phenylalanine or tryptophan. The D gene is left open where the match is weak.

d_call	v_call	j_call	cdr3_aa	cdr3_nt
.	TRBV30	TRBJ1-2	CAWSVGGSENYGYTF	TGTGCCTGGAGTGTTGGCGGCAGCGAGAACTATGGCTACACCTTC
.	TRBV2	TRBJ1-1	CASSAVTVNTEAFF	TGTGCCAGCAGTGCTGTGACAGTGAACACTGAAGCTTTCTTT
.	TRBV20-1	TRBJ1-2	CSASGQLYYGYTF	TGCAGTGCTAGTGGACAGTTATACTATGGCTACACCTTC
.	TRBV12-5	TRBJ1-1	CASGLWQVEAFF	TGTGCTAGTGGTTTGTGGCAGGTTGAAGCTTTCTTT
.	TRBV5-8	TRBJ1-2	CASSLRGQRTYYGYTF	TGTGCCAGCAGCTTACGTGGACAGCGCACCTACTATGGCTACACCTTC
.	TRBV6-6	TRBJ1-5	CASTLRGYNQPQHF	TGTGCCAGCACCCTAAGGGGATACAATCAGCCCCAGCATTTT
TRBD1	TRBV5-4	TRBJ1-6	CASSSRDRDNSPLHF	TGTGCCAGCAGCAGCCGGGACAGGGATAATTCACCCCTCCACTTT
TRBD1	TRBV30	TRBJ1-1	CAWRRQGGNSEAFF	TGTGCCTGGAGGAGACAGGGGGGTAACTCTGAAGCTTTCTTT
.	TRBV11-2	TRBJ1-1	CASSLRGARTEAFF	TGTGCCAGCAGCTTACGGGGGGCGCGGACTGAAGCTTTCTTT
.	TRBV7-9	TRBJ1-1	CASSSLGRGNTEAFF	TGTGCCAGCAGCTCCCTCGGGAGGGGGAACACTGAAGCTTTCTTT
TRBD1	TRBV7-8	TRBJ1-1	CASSPRQGFITEAFF	TGTGCCAGCAGCCCCCGACAGGGGTTTATAACTGAAGCTTTCTTT
.	TRBV30	TRBJ1-6	CAWSFQRQANGSPLHF	TGTGCCTGGAGTTTTCAGCGACAGGCTAATGGTTCACCCCTCCACTTT
.	TRBV18	TRBJ2-6	CASSAGETGANVLTF	TGTGCCAGCTCGGCAGGGGAAACTGGGGCCAACGTCCTGACTTTC
.	TRBV24-1	TRBJ1-2	CATCPSTGSTDYGYTF	TGTGCCACCTGTCCCTCTACAGGGAGCACCGACTATGGCTACACCTTC
.	TRBV18	TRBJ1-4	CASSRSGGLETNEKLFF	TGTGCCAGCTCACGGTCGGGAGGGCTTGAAACTAATGAAAAACTGTTTTTT
TRBD1	TRBV19	TRBJ2-7	CASSLRTGDYEQYF	TGTGCCAGTAGTCTGAGGACAGGGGACTACGAGCAGTACTTC
TRBD1	TRBV12-5	TRBJ1-1	CASGLVLDRGATEAFF	TGTGCTAGTGGTTTGGTACTGGACAGGGGAGCCACTGAAGCTTTCTTT